Listed below are T cell receptor beta chains from one sample, sequenced in a study of technical replicates of blood from several donors. Libraries were prepared by immunoSEQ multiplex PCR; TCRdb keeps only in-frame clonotypes and omits some of them. The sample records tens of thousands of clones, approximately 95% being singletons. The sample comprised T cells isolated from PBMCs. These TCRs come from a human donor in good health. The CDR3 runs from the conserved cysteine through the conserved F or W. A D gene is named only where the DNA matches it firmly. Clone size is given for some rows only: seen once, a few or many times, or a class if the clone is expanded.

D gene	V gene	clone size	J gene	CDR3 protein	CDR3 DNA
NA	TRBV4-1	NA	TRBJ2-7	CASSQDPQVTYEQYF	TGCGCCAGCAGCCAAGATCCACAGGTTACCTACGAGCAGTACTTC
TRBD1	TRBV10-3	NA	TRBJ2-5	CAISLGQAGETQYF	TGTGCCATCAGTCTCGGACAGGCCGGGGAGACCCAGTACTTC
NA	TRBV6-6	NA	TRBJ1-1	CASMTTEAFF	TGTGCCAGCATGACAACTGAAGCTTTCTTT
TRBD1	TRBV5-8	NA	TRBJ1-1	CASKPGQGRVYTEAFF	TGTGCCTCCAAACCGGGACAGGGGAGAGTATACACTGAAGCTTTCTTT
TRBD1	TRBV15	NA	TRBJ2-7	CATSMGTGDYEQYF	TGTGCCACCAGCATGGGGACAGGTGACTACGAGCAGTACTTC
NA	TRBV27	NA	TRBJ1-2	CASRGVGIYGYTF	TGTGCCAGCAGAGGGGTGGGGATCTATGGCTACACCTTC
TRBD2	TRBV29-1	NA	TRBJ2-2	CSVKGLAVTGELFF	TGCAGCGTTAAGGGACTAGCGGTCACCGGGGAGCTGTTTTTT
TRBD2	TRBV6-1	NA	TRBJ2-1	CASTWEGPYNEQFF	TGTGCCAGCACGTGGGAGGGCCCCTACAATGAGCAGTTCTTC
NA	TRBV5-1	NA	TRBJ1-1	CASSRSYDGYNTEAFF	TGCGCCAGCAGCCGATCATATGACGGGTATAACACTGAAGCTTTCTTT
NA	TRBV7-9	NA	TRBJ1-5	CASRDNNQPQHF	TGTGCCAGCAGGGACAACAATCAGCCCCAGCATTTT
TRBD2	TRBV12-5	NA	TRBJ2-7	CASANWDYSYEQYF	TGTGCTAGTGCCAACTGGGACTACAGCTACGAGCAGTACTTC
TRBD2	TRBV9	once	TRBJ2-3	CASSATGLAGDGSNF	TGTGCCAGCAGCGCCACGGGACTAGCGGGAGATGGTTCGAATTTT
TRBD1	TRBV6-5	NA	TRBJ2-1	CASSYSQGAGNEQFF	TGTGCCAGCAGTTACTCGCAGGGGGCCGGCAATGAGCAGTTCTTC
NA	TRBV7-9	NA	TRBJ1-4	CASSLISSTNEKLFF	TGTGCCAGCAGCTTAATTAGCAGCACTAATGAAAAACTGTTTTTT
NA	TRBV2	NA	TRBJ1-1	CASSELNDVDPGSFTEAFF	TGTGCCAGCAGTGAACTAAACGATGTGGACCCGGGGAGCTTCACTGAAGCTTTCTTT
TRBD2	TRBV5-1	NA	TRBJ2-7	CASSSGLAASYEQYF	TGCGCCAGCAGCTCGGGACTAGCGGCTTCCTACGAGCAGTACTTC
NA	TRBV30	NA	TRBJ2-7	CAWNEGTDSYEQYF	TGTGCCTGGAATGAGGGGACTGACTCCTACGAGCAGTACTTC
TRBD1	TRBV5-6	NA	TRBJ1-5	CASSLGGTEQPQHF	TGTGCCAGCAGCTTGGGAGGGACAGAACAGCCCCAGCATTTT